One sample yielded the 20 T cell receptor beta chains listed below, sequenced in a study of blood T cells in healthy people across ages. Then a second PCR, running roughly 7 to 11 cycles, was carried out with a sample-barcoded 5' primer and a J-beta primer mix. TCRdb used MiXCR to reprocess the 5' RACE reads, holding one entry per CDR3 protein. The sample lists 650,000 to 950,000 distinct CDR3 sequences; around 43% were seen once. The sequenced sample consisted of blood. Receptor source: a man aged 60-69 years in good health.

The rearrangement uses TRBV30 and TRBJ2-2, with D unresolved. Trimming took off 3 bases at V and 6 bases at J, with 8 bases between the two ends. Per germline, CDR1 GTSNPN and CDR2 SVGIG (reference sequence). The CDR3 loop spans 12 amino acids. CDR3 in amino acids: CAWSRGSGELFF. The CDR3 region has the DNA TGTGCCTGGAGCCGTGGATCCGGGGAGCTGTTTTTT.

The rearrangement joins TRBV15 to TRBJ2-7; D might be TRBD2 (5 bases). V was trimmed by 1 base and J by 6 bases, leaving 7 bases between them. The CDR3 loop spans 12 amino acids. The germline V gene has CDR1 LNHNV and CDR2 YYDKDF (reference sequence). CDR3 nucleotide sequence: TGTGCCACCAGCAGAGCGAGCGGCGAGCAGTACTTC. It specifies CATSRASGEQYF.

J is TRBJ2-1 and V is TRBV27; either TRBD1 or TRBD2 may supply D (6 bases each). Germline assignment: CDR1 MNHEY and CDR2 SMNVEV (reference sequence). The CDR3 is 18 residues long. Trimming removed 5 bases at V and 9 bases at J, with 29 bases between. The CDR3 coding sequence is TGTGCCAGCAGTCGTCTAGTTGCCGGGGGCCAAGGTAGGGTTGAGCAGTTCTTC. Translating gives CASSRLVAGGQGRVEQFF.

V usage is TRBV7-8 and J usage is TRBJ2-5, with a tentative D call TRBD2 (6 bases). V was pared by 0 bases and J by 4 bases, with 9 bases between. CDR1 is SGHVS and CDR2 is FQNEAQ in the germline V gene. The CDR3 is made up of 14 amino acids. In DNA, the CDR3 is TGTGCCAGCAGCTTAGCGACGGGGGTAGAGACCCAGTACTTC. Translating it yields CASSLATGVETQYF.

This clonotype was counted between two and nine times. The V gene is TRBV10-3, the J gene TRBJ2-7; 14 nucleotides match TRBD2. The CDR3 has 15 residues. With V trimmed by 6 bases and J by 6 bases, 7 bases remained unmatched. The germline CDR1 and CDR2 sequences are ENHRY and SYGVKD. CDR3 sequence reads: CAIRKTGTSGGEQYF. CDR3 DNA sequence: TGTGCCATCAGGAAAACCGGGACTAGCGGGGGCGAGCAGTACTTC.

The rearrangement uses TRBV20-1 and TRBJ2-3; 13 bases line up with TRBD2. The germline V gene has CDR1 DFQATT and CDR2 SNEGSKA (reference sequence). The length of the CDR3 is 16 residues. V trimming: 3 bases; J trimming: 6 bases; junction bases outside the gene matches: 9. The DNA for the CDR3 is TGCAGTGCTAGTGACACTAGCGGGGGGGCCTTTGATACGCAGTATTTT. Translation: CSASDTSGGAFDTQYF.

This clonotype was found a few times. The chain links TRBV7-9 to TRBJ2-4; 9 bases line up with TRBD2. J gave up 9 bases and V 7 bases, and 19 bases lay outside the gene matches. This CDR3 has 17 residues. Germline lookup yields CDR1 SEHNR and CDR2 FQNEAQ (reference sequence). The chain's CDR3 is CASTLGGLAGPGGIQYF. In nucleotides, the CDR3 is TGTGCCAGCACATTAGGGGGTCTAGCGGGGCCCGGAGGCATTCAGTACTTC.

This clonotype has more than one count but fewer than ten. The chain couples TRBV4-1 to TRBJ1-4; a possible D gene is TRBD1 (6 bases). Trimming stripped 4 bases from V and 7 bases from J, with 13 bases between. Germline values: CDR1 MGHRA, CDR2 YSYEKL. The CDR3 is 14 amino acids. Here the CDR3 reads CASSPLGGREKLFF. The CDR3 DNA sequence: TGCGCCAGCAGCCCTCTGGGGGGGCGTGAAAAACTGTTTTTT.

This rearrangement joins TRBV20-1 to TRBJ1-5, with no clear D. Trimming cost V 4 bases and J 6 bases, with 16 bases left between them. Germline CDR1 DFQATT, CDR2 SNEGSKA (reference sequence). CDR3 length: 14 amino acids. The DNA of the CDR3 is TGCAGTGCTATAGATCTGGGTTTTGTTCAGCCCCAGCATTTT. It specifies CSAIDLGFVQPQHF.

This clonotype was seen many times. In DNA form, the CDR3 reads TGTGCCAGCAGTTTAGGGCAGGGGTCGAACGAGCAGTACTTC. Its translation: CASSLGQGSNEQYF. The chain couples TRBV12-3 or TRBV12-4 to TRBJ2-4; tentatively, D is TRBD1 (6 bases). The end of the DNA is better explained by TRBJ2-7, so the J call may be wrong. The CDR3 spans 14 residues.

This sequence joins TRBV20-1 and TRBJ2-5; 7 nucleotides agree with TRBD1. The DNA end is more similar to TRBJ2-7, so the J call may be wrong. From germline, CDR1 is DFQATT and CDR2 SNEGSKA (reference sequence). The CDR3 consists of 13 residues. CDR3 in DNA: TGCAGTGCAACGAGACAGGGAGCCTACGAGCAGTACTTC. Encoded protein: CSATRQGAYEQYF.

This clonotype has more than one count but fewer than ten. The chain has TRBV5-1 and TRBJ1-1; maybe TRBD1 (5 bases). The CDR3 has 13 residues. Trimming took off 0 bases at V and 11 bases at J, with 14 bases between the two ends. Germline V gene lookup returns CDR1 SGHRS and CDR2 YFSETQ. The CDR3 loop is CASSLVGGREAFF. Here the CDR3 DNA reads TGCGCCAGCAGCTTGGTGGGGGGACGAGAGGCTTTCTTT.

This chain joins TRBV14 and TRBJ1-2; 8 nucleotides line up with TRBD1. Germline lookup yields CDR1 SGHDN and CDR2 FVKESK. The CDR3 consists of 14 residues. V lost 4 bases, J lost 1 base, and 2 bases stayed unmatched. DNA of the CDR3: TGTGCCAGCAGCCGGGACAGGAGTAACTATGGCTACACCTTC. The encoded protein is CASSRDRSNYGYTF. Combining the CDR3 with reference TRBV14 and TRBJ1-2 gives the whole variable domain EAGVTQFPSHSVIEKGQTVTLRCDPISGHDNLYWYRRVMGKEIKFLLHFVKESKQDESGMPNNRFLAERTGGTYSTLKVQPAELEDSGVYFCASSRDRSNYGYTFGSGTRLTVV.

This clonotype was recorded many times. This chain joins TRBV12-3 or TRBV12-4 and TRBJ2-7; perhaps TRBD1 as D (5 bases). CDR3 length equals 13 residues. V was pared by 2 bases and J by 4 bases, with 9 bases between. The CDR3 is CASSLRQGYEQYF. The CDR3 DNA sequence: TGTGCCAGCAGTTTACGTCAGGGATACGAGCAGTACTTC.

Comment on this clonotype: A much larger clone lies one base from this, so it may be a read error. The chain recombines TRBV7-6 with TRBJ2-5; the D gene is possibly TRBD2 (6 bases). V was trimmed by 2 bases and J by 9 bases, leaving 28 bases between them. Per the germline V gene, CDR1 is SGHVS and CDR2 is FNYEAQ. The CDR3 consists of 18 residues. The CDR3 here is CASSLIPRVSRRGGAQYF. The CDR3 region has the DNA TGTGCCAGCAGCTTAATACCCAGGGTATCCAGGAGAGGAGGGGCCCAGTACTTC.

This clonotype has a handful of counts. This chain connects TRBV29-1 to TRBJ2-1; D remains unclear. The germline V gene has CDR1 SQVTM and CDR2 ANQGSEA. The V gene lost 3 bases and the J gene lost 6 bases, with 6 bases spanning the gap. The CDR3 has 11 amino acids. The CDR3 is CSVEVGNEQFF. CDR3 sequence (DNA): TGCAGCGTTGAGGTGGGCAATGAGCAGTTCTTC.

As to this clonotype: At one end, the junction sequence differs from germline, possibly due to a read error. The J gene is TRBJ2-2, the V gene TRBV7-7; TRBD1 is a possible D gene (5 bases). Per germline, CDR1 SSHAT and CDR2 FNYEAQ (reference sequence). The CDR3 loop spans 16 amino acids. The CDR3 DNA follows: TGTGCCAGCAGCTTACCGCCAGGGAAGAACATCGGGGAGCTGTTTTTT. It specifies CASSLPPGKNIGELFF.

The chain couples TRBV12-3 or TRBV12-4 to TRBJ2-3; possibly TRBD2 for D (5 bases). The CDR3 consists of 13 residues. Trimming took off 2 bases at V and 4 bases at J, with 7 bases between the two ends. DNA for the CDR3: TGTGCCAGCAGTTTATCGGAGGCAGATACGCAGTATTTT. Amino acid sequence: CASSLSEADTQYF.

The chain links TRBV5-5 to TRBJ1-2; 10 bases are a match to TRBD1. This CDR3 has 17 residues. The germline gives CDR1 SGHKS, CDR2 YYEKEE (reference sequence). The trim removed 6 bases at V and 5 bases at J, leaving 16 bases unmatched. This CDR3 reads CASTLGPTGTGEYGYTF. CDR3 nucleotide sequence: TGTGCCAGCACCCTAGGGCCCACCGGGACAGGGGAGTATGGCTACACCTTC.

The table lists this clonotype with a few counts. The chain has TRBV29-1 and TRBJ1-1, with D unresolved. CDR3 size: 12 residues. Germline V gene sequence: CDR1 SQVTM, CDR2 ANQGSEA. The germline V and J ends were trimmed by 7 bases and 3 bases, with 12 bases remaining between them. CDR3 nucleotides: TGCAGCGCGGTACGGTCGGACACTGAAGCTTTCTTT. Its protein product is CSAVRSDTEAFF.